Sequencing of this T cell receptor (beta chain) was carried out in a study of blood T cell repertoires in COVID-19. Clones were sequenced by immunoSEQ multiplex PCR, and TCRdb holds only the in-frame ones, with some missing. The data hold 190,000 or so clones, with around 86% observed a single time. Germline V lookup: CDR1 LNHDA, CDR2 SQIVND (reference sequence). V shed 5 bases, J shed 3 bases, and the junction held 11 bases outside the gene matches. The CDR3 runs 16 residues. The sequenced material came from peripheral blood. This TCR was sampled from a man aged 40-49 years with active or convalescent COVID-19. The chain carries TRBV19 and TRBJ2-3, with TRBD1 identical over 7 bases. The CDR3 region has the DNA TGTGCCAGTAGTTCCCGACCGGGACAGCCTACAGATACGCAGTATTTT. It specifies CASSSRPGQPTDTQYF.